This is a list of T cell receptor beta chains from one sample in a study of shared clonotypes between healthy human individuals. The protocol was immunoSEQ multiplex PCR, while the TCRdb copy is restricted to in-frame clones and leaves out a portion. The data hold about 2,100,000 clones, with about 93% observed a single time. The sample taken for sequencing was naive CD8+ T cells from PBMCs. The receptors derive from a man younger than 35 in good health. Some clones in this sample may be carry-over from other donors' samples. The conserved cysteine and the conserved F or W are not part of the CDR3 here.

V	J	CDR3
TRBV27	TRBJ2-1	ASLAADNEQF
TRBV27	TRBJ1-1	ASSPMDRGLANTEAF
TRBV4-1	TRBJ1-1	ASSPPEGIEAF
TRBV21-1	TRBJ2-7	ASSKDWIGEQY
TRBV19	TRBJ1-3	ASSTGNSGNTIY
TRBV6-5	TRBJ1-4	ASKSTGIRSEKLF
TRBV6-5	TRBJ2-7	ASSYGEGGGAYEQY
TRBV6-5	TRBJ2-3	ASSYSRLAITDTQY
TRBV6-5	TRBJ2-7	ASSVYRGLEQY
TRBV28	TRBJ2-5	ASSFVGDINQETQY
TRBV4-1	TRBJ1-1	ASIGGDWTEAF
TRBV6-1	TRBJ2-1	ASSVTYNEQF
TRBV7-9	TRBJ1-1	ASSPKRNARNTEAF
TRBV27	TRBJ2-7	ASSPSSGSLAYEQY
TRBV28	.	ASSSDPHEQY
TRBV9	TRBJ2-7	ASSVGGTGWDEQY
TRBV9	TRBJ2-7	ASSSGTYEQY
TRBV19	TRBJ1-4	ASTPLGQKDSNEKLF
TRBV15	TRBJ2-1	ATSTRPDNEQF
TRBV29-1	TRBJ2-4	SVRVPGQGINIQY
TRBV27	TRBJ2-3	ASSFRPPSGRRPDTQY
TRBV28	TRBJ2-7	ASSSSGGVGYEQY
TRBV5-1	TRBJ2-6	ASSPGPGGISGANVLT
TRBV5-1	TRBJ2-7	ASSLVPHEQY
TRBV7-8	TRBJ2-2	ASSLVDPLNTGELF
TRBV7-9	TRBJ2-1	ASSLGLAGGDEQF
TRBV28	TRBJ2-5	ASSSGLSTPLGAQY
TRBV28	TRBJ2-1	ASSLGAGGTYNEQF
TRBV29-1	TRBJ2-7	SVDASGTTSSYEQY
TRBV25-1	TRBJ1-1	ASSEPAGGITEAF
TRBV9	TRBJ1-4	ASSVGLKATNEKLF
TRBV7-9	TRBJ2-3	ASSPQAGGGDTQY
TRBV6-5	TRBJ1-3	ASSYSFPASGNTIY
TRBV28	TRBJ2-7	ASRQEASYEQY
TRBV7-6	TRBJ2-2	ASSATGNPGELF
TRBV6-5	TRBJ1-5	ASSYSYGGNQPQH
TRBV7-6	TRBJ1-1	ASSPQGVNTEAF
TRBV9	TRBJ2-1	ASSAGLAGPYNEQF
TRBV28	TRBJ2-7	ASRQRQGRTYEQY
TRBV2	TRBJ2-6	ASSRQGNDGANVLT
TRBV13	TRBJ2-1	ASSSRLASYNEQF
TRBV6-4	TRBJ2-1	ASSAMSGSEQF
TRBV28	TRBJ1-2	ASSLSGTGSGYT
TRBV7-3	TRBJ2-1	ASSSNSGSSYNEQF
TRBV5-1	.	ASSQVGQGFYEQY
TRBV19	TRBJ2-7	ASSMGATYEQY
TRBV4-3	TRBJ2-7	ASSQDLLGGTLPYEQY
TRBV6-5	TRBJ2-3	ASRQGRGVTDTQY
TRBV28	TRBJ2-3	ASSPKGPSADTQY
TRBV27	TRBJ2-1	ASSLAAGGVNEQF